This record concerns one T cell receptor beta chain sequence. This sample stems from a study of blood T cells in healthy people across ages. V gave up 0 bases and J gave up 4 bases; unmatched junction bases: 3. The CDR3 totals 14 residues. Germline V gene sequence: CDR1 SGDLS, CDR2 YYNGEE. Then a second PCR, running roughly 7 to 11 cycles, was carried out with a sample-barcoded 5' primer and a J-beta primer mix. TCRdb analysed the 5' RACE reads with MiXCR anew, one entry per CDR3 protein. This table has about 1.4 million distinct CDR3 sequences, around 59% appearing once. This receptor was taken from a man aged 18 to 30 in good health. Sequences were obtained from blood. The V call is TRBV9, the J call TRBJ2-5, with 7 nucleotides matching TRBD2. CDR3 in amino acids: CASSVDGEGETQYF. The CDR3 nucleotides are TGTGCCAGCAGCGTAGATGGGGAGGGAGAGACCCAGTACTTC.